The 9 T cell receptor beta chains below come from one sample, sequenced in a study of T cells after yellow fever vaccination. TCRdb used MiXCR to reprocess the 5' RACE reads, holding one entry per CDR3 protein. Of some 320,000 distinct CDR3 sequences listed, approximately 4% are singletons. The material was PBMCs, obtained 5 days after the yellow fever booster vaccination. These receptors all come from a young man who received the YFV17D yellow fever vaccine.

The CDR3 sequence: CAISDRLAGRETQYF. For the CDR3, the DNA is TGTGCCATCAGTGACAGACTAGCGGGGAGAGAGACCCAGTACTTC. The rearrangement uses TRBV10-3 and TRBJ2-5; 11 bases map to TRBD2. V lost 3 bases and J lost 4; bases outside the gene matches: 4. The CDR3 sequence is 15 residues long. The germline gives CDR1 ENHRY, CDR2 SYGVKD.

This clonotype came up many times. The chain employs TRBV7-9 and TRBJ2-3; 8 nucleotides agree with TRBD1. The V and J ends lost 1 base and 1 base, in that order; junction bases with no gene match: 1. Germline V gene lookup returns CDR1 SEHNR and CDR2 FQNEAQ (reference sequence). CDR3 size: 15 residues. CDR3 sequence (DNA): TGTGCCAGCAGCTTAGGACAGGGGCGCACAGATACGCAGTATTTT. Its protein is CASSLGQGRTDTQYF. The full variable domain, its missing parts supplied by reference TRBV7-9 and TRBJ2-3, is DTGVSQNPRHKITKRGQNVTFRCDPISEHNRLYWYRQTLGQGPEFLTYFQNEAQLEKSRLLSDRFSAERPKGSFSTLEIQRTEQGDSAMYLCASSLGQGRTDTQYFGPGTRLTVL.

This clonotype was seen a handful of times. CDR3 nucleotides: TGTGCCAGCTCACTAGCGAGGGGCTCGTCTGGAAACACCATATATTTT. Amino acid sequence: CASSLARGSSGNTIYF. This sequence joins TRBV18 and TRBJ1-3; D is perhaps TRBD1 (5 bases). V was trimmed by 4 bases and J by 1 base, leaving 14 bases between them. Germline V lookup: CDR1 KGHSH, CDR2 LQKENI. The CDR3 has 16 residues.

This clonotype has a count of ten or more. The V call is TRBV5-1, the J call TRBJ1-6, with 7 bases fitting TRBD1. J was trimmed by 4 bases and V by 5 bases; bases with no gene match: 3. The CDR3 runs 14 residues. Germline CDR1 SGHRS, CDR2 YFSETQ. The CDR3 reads CASSPGQYNSPLHF. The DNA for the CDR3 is TGCGCCAGCAGTCCGGGACAGTATAATTCACCCCTCCACTTT. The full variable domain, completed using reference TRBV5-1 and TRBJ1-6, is KAGVTQTPRYLIKTRGQQVTLSCSPISGHRSVSWYQQTPGQGLQFLFEYFSETQRNKGNFPGRFSGRQFSNSRSEMNVSTLELGDSALYLCASSPGQYNSPLHFGNGTRLTVT.

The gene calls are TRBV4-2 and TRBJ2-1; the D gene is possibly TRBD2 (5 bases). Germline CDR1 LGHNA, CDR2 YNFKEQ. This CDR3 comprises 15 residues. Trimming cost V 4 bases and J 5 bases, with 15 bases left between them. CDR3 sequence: CASSPFASRDNEQFF. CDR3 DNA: TGTGCCAGCAGCCCCTTTGCTAGCCGGGACAATGAGCAGTTCTTC.

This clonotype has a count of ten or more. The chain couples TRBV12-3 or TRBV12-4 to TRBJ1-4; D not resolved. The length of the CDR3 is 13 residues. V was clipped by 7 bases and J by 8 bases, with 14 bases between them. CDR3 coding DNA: TGTGCCAGCACCGAAAGGAAAGAAGAAAAACTGTTTTTT. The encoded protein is CASTERKEEKLFF.

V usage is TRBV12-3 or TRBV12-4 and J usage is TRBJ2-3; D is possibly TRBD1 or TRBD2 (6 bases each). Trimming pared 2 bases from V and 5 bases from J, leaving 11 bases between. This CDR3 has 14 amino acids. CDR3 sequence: CASSLTGAKDTQYF. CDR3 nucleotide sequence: TGTGCCAGCAGTTTAACGGGGGCGAAAGATACGCAGTATTTT.

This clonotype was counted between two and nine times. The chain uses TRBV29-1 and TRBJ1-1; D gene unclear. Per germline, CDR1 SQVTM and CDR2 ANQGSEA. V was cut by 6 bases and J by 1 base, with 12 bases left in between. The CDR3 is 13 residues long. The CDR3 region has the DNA TGCAGCGTGGTCGGGCAGACGAACACTGAAGCTTTCTTT. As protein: CSVVGQTNTEAFF. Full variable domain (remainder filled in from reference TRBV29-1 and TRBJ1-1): SAVISQKPSRDICQRGTSLTIQCQVDSQVTMMFWYRQQPGQSLTLIATANQGSEATYESGFVIDKFPISRPNLTFSTLTVSNMSPEDSSIYLCSVVGQTNTEAFFGQGTRLTVV.

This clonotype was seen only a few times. CDR3 coding DNA: TGCAGCGTTGACTATCAGGGAGGGACCCAGTACTTC. Protein product: CSVDYQGGTQYF. The genes are TRBV29-1 and TRBJ2-5; D may be TRBD2 (6 bases). Deletions cut 3 bases from V and 7 bases from J, with 12 bases between. Germline loops: CDR1 SQVTM, CDR2 ANQGSEA. The CDR3 consists of 12 residues.